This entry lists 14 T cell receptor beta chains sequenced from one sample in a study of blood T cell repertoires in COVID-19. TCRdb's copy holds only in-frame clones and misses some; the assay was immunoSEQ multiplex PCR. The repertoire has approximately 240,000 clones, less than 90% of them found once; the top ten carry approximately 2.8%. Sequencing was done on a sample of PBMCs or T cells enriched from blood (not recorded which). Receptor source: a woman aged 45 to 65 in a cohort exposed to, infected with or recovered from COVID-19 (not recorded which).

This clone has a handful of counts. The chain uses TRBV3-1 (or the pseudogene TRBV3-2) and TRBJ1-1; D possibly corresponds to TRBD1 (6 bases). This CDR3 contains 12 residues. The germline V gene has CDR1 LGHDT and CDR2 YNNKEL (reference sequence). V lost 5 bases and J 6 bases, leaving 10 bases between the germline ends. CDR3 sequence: CASSDGQSEAFF. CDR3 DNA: TGTGCCAGCAGCGACGGACAGTCTGAAGCTTTCTTT.

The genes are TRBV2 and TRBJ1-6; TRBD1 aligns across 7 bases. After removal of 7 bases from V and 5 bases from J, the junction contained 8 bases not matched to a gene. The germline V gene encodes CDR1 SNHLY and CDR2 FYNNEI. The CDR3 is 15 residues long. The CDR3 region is CASKRDSPDNSPLHF. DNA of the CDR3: TGTGCCAGCAAACGGGACAGTCCCGATAATTCACCCCTCCACTTT.

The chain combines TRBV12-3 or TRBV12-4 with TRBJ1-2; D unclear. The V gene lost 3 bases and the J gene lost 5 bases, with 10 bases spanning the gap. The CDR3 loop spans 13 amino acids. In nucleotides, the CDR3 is TGTGCCAGCAGTTTGTTTGGCGGGTATGGCTACACCTTC. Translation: CASSLFGGYGYTF.

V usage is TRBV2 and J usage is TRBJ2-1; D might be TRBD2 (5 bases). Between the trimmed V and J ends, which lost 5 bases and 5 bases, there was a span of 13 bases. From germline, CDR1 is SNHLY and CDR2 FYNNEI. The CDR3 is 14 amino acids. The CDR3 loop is CASSWSGLDNEQFF. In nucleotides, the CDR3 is TGTGCCAGCAGTTGGAGCGGTTTGGACAATGAGCAGTTCTTC.

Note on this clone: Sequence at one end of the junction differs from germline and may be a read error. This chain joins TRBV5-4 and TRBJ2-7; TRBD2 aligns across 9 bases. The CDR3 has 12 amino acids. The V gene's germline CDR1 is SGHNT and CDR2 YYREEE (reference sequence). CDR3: CASSLEASGTNF. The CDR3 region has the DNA TGTGCCAGCAGCTTGGAGGCTAGCGGGACAAACTTC. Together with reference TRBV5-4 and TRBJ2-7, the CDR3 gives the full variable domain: ETGVTQSPTHLIKTRGQQVTLRCSSQSGHNTVSWYQQALGQGPQFIFQYYREEENGRGNFPPRFSGLQFPNYSSELNVNALELDDSALYLCASSLEASGTNFGPGTRLTVT.

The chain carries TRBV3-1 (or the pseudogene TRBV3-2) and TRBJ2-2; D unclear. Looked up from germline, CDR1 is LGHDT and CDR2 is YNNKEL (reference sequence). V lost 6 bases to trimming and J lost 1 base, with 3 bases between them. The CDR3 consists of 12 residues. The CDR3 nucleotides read TGTGCCAGCAGGAGGAACACCGGGGAGCTGTTTTTT. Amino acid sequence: CASRRNTGELFF.

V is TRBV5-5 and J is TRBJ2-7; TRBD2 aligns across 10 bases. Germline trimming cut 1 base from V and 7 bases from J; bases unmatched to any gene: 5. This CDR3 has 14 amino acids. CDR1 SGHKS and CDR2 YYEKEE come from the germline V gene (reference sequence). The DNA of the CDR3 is TGTGCCAGCAGCTTGAGCGGGGGGGCCGTTGAGCAGTACTTC. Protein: CASSLSGGAVEQYF. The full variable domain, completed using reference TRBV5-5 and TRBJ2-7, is DAGVTQSPTHLIKTRGQQVTLRCSPISGHKSVSWYQQVLGQGPQFIFQYYEKEERGRGNFPDRFSARQFPNYSSELNVNALLLGDSALYLCASSLSGGAVEQYFGPGTRLTVT.

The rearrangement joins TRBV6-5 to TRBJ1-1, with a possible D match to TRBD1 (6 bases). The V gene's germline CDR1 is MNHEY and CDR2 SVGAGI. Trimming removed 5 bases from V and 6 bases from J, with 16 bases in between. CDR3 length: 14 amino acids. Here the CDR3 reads CASSQSTGLAEAFF. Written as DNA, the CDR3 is TGTGCCAGCAGTCAAAGTACAGGGTTGGCTGAAGCTTTCTTT.

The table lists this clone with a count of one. The DNA for the CDR3 is TGTGCCAGCAGCTTAAGCCACTACAATGAGCAGTTCTTC. Translating gives CASSLSHYNEQFF. This chain links TRBV11-2 with TRBJ2-1; D unresolved. Trimming took 2 bases from V and 3 from J, leaving 5 bases between them. Germline lookup yields CDR1 SGHAT and CDR2 FQNNGV. The CDR3 consists of 13 residues.

The DNA for the CDR3 is TGTGCCAGCAGCGCAACCAGCTCTGGAAACACCATATATTTT. It encodes CASSATSSGNTIYF. The J gene is TRBJ1-3, the V gene TRBV9, with D hard to call. Trimming shortened V by 3 bases and J by 0 bases, and 7 bases separated the two germline ends. The CDR3 contains 14 residues. Per the germline V gene, CDR1 is SGDLS and CDR2 is YYNGEE.

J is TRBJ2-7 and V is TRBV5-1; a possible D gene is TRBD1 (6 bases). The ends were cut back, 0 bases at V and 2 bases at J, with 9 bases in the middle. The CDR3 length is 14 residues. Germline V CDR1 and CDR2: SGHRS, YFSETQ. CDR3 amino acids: CASSLGDTPYEQYF. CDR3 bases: TGCGCCAGCAGCTTGGGGGACACCCCCTACGAGCAGTACTTC.

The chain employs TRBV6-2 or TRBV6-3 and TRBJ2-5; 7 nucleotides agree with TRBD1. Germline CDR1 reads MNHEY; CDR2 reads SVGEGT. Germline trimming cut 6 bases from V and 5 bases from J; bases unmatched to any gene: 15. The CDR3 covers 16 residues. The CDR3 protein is CASSPRPIDRDETQYF. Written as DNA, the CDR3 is TGTGCCAGCAGCCCACGACCAATAGACAGGGATGAGACCCAGTACTTC.

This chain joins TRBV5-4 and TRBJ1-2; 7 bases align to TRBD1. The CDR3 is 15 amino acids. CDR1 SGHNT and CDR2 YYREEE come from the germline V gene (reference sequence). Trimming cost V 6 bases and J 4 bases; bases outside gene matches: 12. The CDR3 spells CASTSRQGFGYGYTF. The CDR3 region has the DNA TGTGCCAGCACCTCAAGACAGGGCTTTGGCTATGGCTACACCTTC.

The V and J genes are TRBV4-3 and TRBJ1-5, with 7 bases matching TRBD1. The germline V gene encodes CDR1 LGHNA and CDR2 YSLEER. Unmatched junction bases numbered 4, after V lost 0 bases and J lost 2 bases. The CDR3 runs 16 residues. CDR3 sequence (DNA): TGCGCCAGCAGCCAAGATAGGGGGCAGGGCAATCAGCCCCAGCATTTT. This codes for CASSQDRGQGNQPQHF.